Given below is one TCR beta chain in context. As yet, its antigen is unknown. Each donor was healthy, and each was a bone marrow donor. This specimen comes from a study of cytomegalovirus exposure and HLA in healthy donors. In the study overall: Earlier results showed some 120 million unique TCR beta sequences derived from around 170 million T cells. Early release data held some 80 million unique TCRs from HLA-typed donors.

The study's findings and limits: In an earlier analysis, most TCR beta V segments were productive about 90% or about 30% of the time.

CDR3 length: 15 residues. Trimming took off 3 bases at V and 3 bases at J, with 13 bases between the two ends. Germline V gene lookup returns CDR1 KGHSH and CDR2 LQKENI. A multiplex PCR was run with 60 Vbeta primers and 13 Jbeta primers. TCRdb keeps only in-frame clones here, not all; method: immunoSEQ multiplex PCR. The sample has more than 110,000 clones, about four fifths seen once. This sequence was found in a man aged 40-50 years in good health and CMV-seropositive. Source material: PBMCs. This chain links TRBV18 with TRBJ2-3; a weak D match, TRBD2 (6 bases). The CDR3 region has the DNA TGTGCCAGCTCACCGGGGTGGAGGGAAACAGATACGCAGTATTTT. It encodes CASSPGWRETDTQYF.